The 28 T cell receptor beta chains below all came from one sample that was sequenced in a study of blood T cell repertoires in COVID-19. Some clones are missing from TCRdb's copy, which holds only in-frame ones; the method was immunoSEQ multiplex PCR. The sample contains 390,000 or so clones, 86% of which appear only once. Input material: peripheral blood. Source of these receptors: a woman in her 30s with active or convalescent COVID-19.

The chain carries TRBV5-1 and TRBJ2-3; TRBD1 agrees at 8 bases. The V and J ends lost 4 bases and 0 bases, in that order; junction bases with no gene match: 7. Germline-derived CDR1 and CDR2 are SGHRS and YFSETQ. This CDR3 has 16 amino acids. CDR3: CASSVGQDPSTDTQYF. The CDR3, as DNA: TGCGCCAGCAGCGTGGGACAGGACCCTAGCACAGATACGCAGTATTTT.

The genes are TRBV3-1 (or the pseudogene TRBV3-2) and TRBJ1-2; D possibly corresponds to TRBD1 (5 bases). V lost 1 base to trimming and J lost 5 bases, with 8 bases between them. CDR1 and CDR2 (germline): LGHDT, YNNKEL (reference sequence). The CDR3 extends over 13 amino acids. In nucleotides, the CDR3 is TGTGCCAGCAGCCAAGGACAGAGGTATGGCTACACCTTC. Translation gives CASSQGQRYGYTF.

The rearrangement links TRBV4-1 to TRBJ1-3; 7 nucleotides line up with TRBD1. The CDR3 is made up of 17 amino acids. With V trimmed by 1 base and J by 4 bases, 10 bases remained unmatched. Germline CDR1 is MGHRA and CDR2 is YSYEKL. CDR3 nucleotide sequence: TGCGCCAGCAGCCAAGCCCAGGGGGTTCTAAGGGGAAACACCATATATTTT. Amino acids: CASSQAQGVLRGNTIYF.

The V call is TRBV10-1, the J call TRBJ2-3, with D possibly being TRBD2 (5 bases). V was trimmed by 3 bases and J by 3 bases, leaving 7 bases between them. CDR1 and CDR2 from the germline V gene are WNHNN and SYGVQD (reference sequence). CDR3 length: 13 residues. CDR3 loop: CASSEQRTDTQYF. The CDR3 DNA sequence: TGCGCCAGCAGTGAACAGCGGACAGATACGCAGTATTTT.

V gene TRBV6-6 combines with J gene TRBJ2-3; 7 nucleotides line up with TRBD1. The CDR3 totals 16 residues. V lost 8 bases and J lost 1; bases outside the gene matches: 12. In germline, CDR1 is MNHNY, CDR2 SVGAGI (reference sequence). CDR3 sequence reads: CASGSLNTGGTDTQYF. The CDR3 DNA is TGTGCCAGCGGGTCCCTCAACACAGGGGGCACAGATACGCAGTATTTT.

The genes are TRBV2 and TRBJ2-1, with D possibly being TRBD2 (6 bases). Germline V CDR1 and CDR2: SNHLY, FYNNEI. The V end was cut by 4 bases, the J end by 5 bases, with 9 bases between. The CDR3 runs 13 residues. The CDR3 sequence: CASSVGLNNEQFF. The CDR3 DNA is TGTGCCAGCAGTGTGGGACTCAACAATGAGCAGTTCTTC.

V gene TRBV29-1 combines with J gene TRBJ1-1; D gene unclear. This CDR3 is 12 amino acids long. Germline-derived CDR1 and CDR2 are SQVTM and ANQGSEA. V was clipped by 7 bases and J by 8 bases, with 17 bases between them. The CDR3 DNA is TGCAGCGCGGGATCTGACACTTTGGAAGCTTTCTTT. The encoded protein is CSAGSDTLEAFF.

The chain couples TRBV18 to TRBJ2-7, with D maybe TRBD2 (5 bases). V shed 3 bases and J shed 2 bases, with 11 bases lying between them. This CDR3 comprises 14 residues. Looked up from germline, CDR1 is KGHSH and CDR2 is LQKENI. This chain's CDR3 is CASSPIGEPYEQYF. In DNA, the CDR3 is TGTGCCAGCTCACCTATCGGGGAACCCTACGAGCAGTACTTC. Full variable domain (rest looked up from reference TRBV18 and TRBJ2-7): NAGVMQNPRHLVRRRGQEARLRCSPMKGHSHVYWYRQLPEEGLKFMVYLQKENIIDESGMPKERFSAEFPKEGPSILRIQQVVRGDSAAYFCASSPIGEPYEQYFGPGTRLTVT.

This clone was seen only once. CDR3 region: CASSLDTHTGELFF. In nucleotides, the CDR3 is TGTGCCAGCAGCCTCGACACCCACACCGGGGAGCTGTTTTTT. This chain links TRBV11-3 with TRBJ2-2; D remains unclear. The CDR3 extends over 14 amino acids. V was trimmed by 5 bases and J by 3 bases, leaving 10 bases between them. The V gene's germline CDR1 is SGHNT and CDR2 YENEEA.

This chain uses TRBV11-2 with TRBJ1-4; 7 bases map to TRBD1. This CDR3 is built from 16 residues. V lost 1 base and J lost 0; bases outside the gene matches: 2. The germline V gene has CDR1 SGHAT and CDR2 FQNNGV. The CDR3 protein is CASSLGQGATNEKLFF. CDR3 nucleotides: TGTGCCAGCAGCTTAGGACAGGGAGCAACTAATGAAAAACTGTTTTTT.

V and J are TRBV14 and TRBJ1-5; tentatively, D is TRBD1 (5 bases). Germline CDR1 is SGHDN and CDR2 is FVKESK. Deletions cut 5 bases from V and 10 bases from J, with 15 bases between. This CDR3 has 13 residues. CDR3 region: CASSAGRVQPQHF. Written as DNA, the CDR3 is TGTGCCAGCAGCGCAGGCAGGGTCCAACCCCAGCATTTT.

The V and J genes are TRBV29-1 and TRBJ2-1; 11 nucleotides align to TRBD2. The length of the CDR3 is 17 residues. Trimming took 6 bases from V and 5 from J; bases not matched to a gene: 15. Germline V gives CDR1 SQVTM, CDR2 ANQGSEA. The CDR3 sequence is CSVLAGVLVLRDNEQFF. The CDR3 DNA reads TGCAGCGTACTAGCGGGGGTCTTAGTTCTTCGGGACAATGAGCAGTTCTTC.

The chain uses TRBV2 and TRBJ1-6; 9 bases are shared with TRBD1. The V gene end was trimmed by 9 bases and the J gene end by 5 bases; junction bases not matched to a gene: 14. The CDR3 is 17 residues long. Germline values: CDR1 SNHLY, CDR2 FYNNEI. The CDR3 is CARRNRGRILDNSPLHF. The DNA for the CDR3 is TGTGCCAGAAGAAACAGGGGGCGGATCCTAGATAATTCACCCCTCCACTTT.

V usage is TRBV5-1 and J usage is TRBJ2-1; D gene uncertain. In germline, CDR1 is SGHRS, CDR2 YFSETQ. Trimming left V 0 bases short and J 8 bases short, with 6 bases between. This CDR3 has 12 amino acids. The CDR3 sequence is CASSLVSDEQFF. CDR3 DNA sequence: TGCGCCAGCAGCTTGGTTAGTGATGAGCAGTTCTTC.

This clone was seen a single time. This rearrangement joins TRBV6-5 to TRBJ2-7, with 7 bases aligning to TRBD1. The CDR3 consists of 12 residues. V dropped 10 bases and J dropped 1; count of bases not matched to a gene: 4. In germline, CDR1 is MNHEY, CDR2 SVGAGI. The CDR3: CATRQGSYEQYF. DNA of the CDR3: TGTGCCACTCGACAGGGATCCTACGAGCAGTACTTC.

This sequence joins TRBV11-2 and TRBJ2-3; TRBD2 aligns across 7 bases. The CDR3 runs to 18 residues. The germline CDR1 and CDR2 sequences are SGHAT and FQNNGV. With V trimmed by 2 bases and J by 5 bases, 16 bases remained unmatched. DNA for the CDR3: TGTGCCAGCAGCTTATTTCTTGAGGGAGGGAGAAGGATAGATACGCAGTATTTT. It codes for CASSLFLEGGRRIDTQYF.

The J gene is TRBJ1-3, the V gene TRBV7-8; D uncertain. Trimming left V 7 bases short and J 0 bases short, with 13 bases between. Germline CDR1 reads SGHVS; CDR2 reads FQNEAQ. The CDR3 runs 15 residues. The CDR3: CASTQRWISGNTIYF. The CDR3 DNA sequence: TGTGCCAGCACCCAGCGGTGGATCTCTGGAAACACCATATATTTT.

V is TRBV30 and J is TRBJ2-4; 12 bases line up with TRBD2. J lost 0 bases, V lost 2 bases, and 17 bases had no gene match. The CDR3 extends over 21 amino acids. Germline lookup yields CDR1 GTSNPN and CDR2 SVGIG (reference sequence). CDR3 DNA sequence: TGTGCCTGGAGTAGTACCCTCTTAGGACTAGCGGGAACAACAGCCAAAAACATTCAGTACTTC. As protein: CAWSSTLLGLAGTTAKNIQYF.

This clone appeared a few times. The chain joins TRBV21-1 to TRBJ1-2. TRBV21-1 corresponds to a pseudogene. The CDR3 length is 16 residues. The CDR3 spells CASSKDGGMRGYGYTF. CDR3 coding DNA: TGTGCCAGCAGCAAAGATGGGGGGATGAGGGGCTATGGCTACACCTTC.

J is TRBJ2-1 and V is TRBV5-4; TRBD2 aligns across 7 bases. Losses at the gene ends were 0 bases for V and 8 bases for J; bases not matched to a gene: 8. The V gene's germline CDR1 is SGHNT and CDR2 YYREEE (reference sequence). The CDR3 totals 15 residues. CDR3 bases: TGTGCCAGCAGCTTGGCCGGGGGGTACTCCGATGAGCAGTTCTTC. This codes for CASSLAGGYSDEQFF.

The chain's CDR3 is CASSQGQRTGELFF. In DNA, the CDR3 is TGTGCCAGCAGCCAAGGTCAGCGCACCGGGGAGCTGTTTTTT. The chain carries TRBV3-1 (or the pseudogene TRBV3-2) and TRBJ2-2; no clear D gene. The CDR3 is 14 amino acids. In germline, CDR1 is LGHDT, CDR2 YNNKEL (reference sequence). V lost 1 base and J lost 4, with 7 bases in between.

The chain employs TRBV4-1 and TRBJ1-1, with D possibly being TRBD1 (5 bases). CDR1 is MGHRA, CDR2 YSYEKL, per germline. The CDR3 spans 17 residues. V lost 3 bases, J lost 0 bases, and 17 bases lay in between. The DNA for the CDR3 is TGCGCCAGCAGCCAGGGGACGGGGGTTCCTATGAACACTGAAGCTTTCTTT. This codes for CASSQGTGVPMNTEAFF.

This clone was seen only once. V is TRBV27 and J is TRBJ2-7, with TRBD1 as a possible D gene (5 bases). The CDR3 extends over 14 amino acids. V gave up 4 bases and J gave up 0 bases, with 10 bases separating them. Per germline, CDR1 MNHEY and CDR2 SMNVEV (reference sequence). The CDR3 sequence is CASSSTQASYEQYF. CDR3 coding DNA: TGTGCCAGCAGTTCCACACAGGCCTCCTACGAGCAGTACTTC.

The CDR3 loop reads CASSFNGRSTDTQYF. The DNA of the CDR3 is TGTGCCAGCAGCTTTAACGGGAGGAGCACAGATACGCAGTATTTT. The V and J genes are TRBV7-9 and TRBJ2-3; TRBD2 matches at 7 bases. The CDR3 totals 15 residues. The ends lost 3 bases at V and 0 bases at J; junction bases unmatched: 3. Germline-derived CDR1 and CDR2 are SEHNR and FQNEAQ (reference sequence). Filled out from reference TRBV7-9 and TRBJ2-3, the complete variable domain reads DTGVSQNPRHKITKRGQNVTFRCDPISEHNRLYWYRQTLGQGPEFLTYFQNEAQLEKSRLLSDRFSAERPKGSFSTLEIQRTEQGDSAMYLCASSFNGRSTDTQYFGPGTRLTVL.

This chain uses TRBV2 with TRBJ2-5; no definite D call. V dropped 3 bases and J dropped 5 bases, with 4 bases sitting between them. CDR1 and CDR2 from the germline V gene are SNHLY and FYNNEI. The CDR3 runs 11 residues. The CDR3 DNA reads as TGTGCCAGCAGTGATGCGGAGACCCAGTACTTC. It codes for CASSDAETQYF.

This sequence joins TRBV6-1 and TRBJ1-2; the D is unclear. The CDR3 is 14 residues long. From germline, CDR1 is MNHNS and CDR2 SASEGT. V dropped 2 bases and J dropped 4 bases, with 11 bases sitting between them. CDR3 DNA sequence: TGTGCCAGCAGTGAACCCGGGTTACCCTATGGCTACACCTTC. Its translation is CASSEPGLPYGYTF.

V gene TRBV27 combines with J gene TRBJ2-3; 7 positions agree with TRBD2. Germline lookup yields CDR1 MNHEY and CDR2 SMNVEV (reference sequence). Trimming cost V 1 base and J 6 bases; bases outside gene matches: 7. There are 15 residues in the CDR3. In DNA, the CDR3 is TGTGCCAGCAGTTTATGGGGGGGGAATGGGGATACGCAGTATTTT. It specifies CASSLWGGNGDTQYF.

The rearrangement uses TRBV6-5 and TRBJ1-2, with 7 positions matching TRBD1. The CDR3 has 14 residues. V lost 2 bases, J lost 4 bases, and 4 bases stayed unmatched. CDR1 and CDR2 from the germline V gene are MNHEY and SVGAGI. This CDR3 is CASSYEGASYGYTF. The CDR3 DNA reads as TGTGCCAGCAGTTACGAGGGGGCTAGCTATGGCTACACCTTC.